This TCR beta chain was captured in a study of CD8 T cells in Susac syndrome (dated by TCRdb to about 2019). For context, the study as a whole: The study used repertoire sequencing to test whether antigen drove CD8+ T cell activation and differentiation in Susac syndrome. General conclusions and limits of the study: The study acknowledged that relatively few individuals were included in the TCR sequencing and HLA analysis.

A word on this clonotype: Its antigen is not yet known. There are no base qualities to consult, and no much larger clone falls within one base.

Peripheral blood CD8+ and CD4+ T cells from healthy donors, Susac syndrome patients and multiple sclerosis patients were profiled by high-throughput TCR beta sequencing. The multiple sclerosis controls were treatment-naive patients whose relapsing-remitting disease, either stable or active, fulfilled the revised McDonald criteria. Bulk CD8+ and CD4+ T cells were purified by magnetic negative isolation, while CD8+ TEMRA cells were enriched using FACS. Blood was collected in EDTA tubes and processed within 24 hours, with PBMCs isolated through density gradient centrifugation. PBMCs intended for TCR sequencing were cryopreserved in liquid nitrogen and thawed later in a water bath at 37 degrees C. A purity of at least 90% was achieved for sorted or isolated CD4+, CD8+ and CD8+ TEMRA cells. The CDR3 holds 15 amino acids from the cysteine to the phenylalanine. CDR3 DNA only is kept here, 45 bases in frame from base 1. V is cut by 1 base and J by 0 bases, and the space between the germline ends is 8 bases. CDR1 and CDR2 were assigned from the germline V gene (reference sequence) as LGHDT and YNNKEL.

RNA was extracted using the RNeasy kit, and roughly 0.45 to 1 microgram was reverse transcribed with random hexamers. The immunoSEQ multiplex PCR assay, covering 54 Vbeta and 13 Jbeta segments, was used to amplify TCR beta CDR3 regions. PCR amplification bias was corrected by using a synthetic template baseline for primer optimization and computational correction. The published analysis was carried out like this. Only productive sequences were kept, with reads annotated to V, D and J genes according to IMGT and analyzed in immunoSEQ Analyzer. Clonality was computed as one minus Shannon entropy normalized by log2 of the number of productive unique sequences. For each patient and control, public and private clones were evaluated within the 100 most prevalent clones. Clones were defined as Susac-specific if absent from the healthy and MS cohorts, from 1052 published viral clones and from other ImmuneACCESS disease sequences. The public sequencing data were trimmed at Q25 with fastp and processed into clonotypes with MiXCR by TCRdb, which kept only in-frame beta chains. Rows are unified per CDR3 protein, each entry keeping the most common DNA and genes. The V and J calls and clone size come from TCRdb's table, not from the authors' own analysis. The sample data list fewer than 350,000 distinct CDR3 sequences, and 92% of these were observed just once. The ten largest clones capture approximately 0.065% of the sample.

The specimen was CD4+ T cells from PBMCs. The chain uses TRBV3-1 and TRBJ2-3, with a weak D call of TRBD2 (6 bases match). The receptor was derived from a human donor with multiple sclerosis. The CDR3 region has the sequence CASSQGTISTDTQYF. At the DNA level, the sequence is TGTGCCAGCAGCCAAGGGACTATTAGCACAGATACGCAGTATTTT.